The TCR beta chain described here comes from a study of blood T cell repertoires in COVID-19. Study details: There were acute and convalescent COVID-19 samples, and they came from the United States, Italy and Spain. Nucleic acid was either cDNA or gDNA, and it came from T cells, B-cell-depleted T cells, or PBMCs.

Methods used by the authors: The assay estimated nucleated cells by amplifying reference gene primers. Some clones are missing from TCRdb's copy, which holds only in-frame ones; the method was immunoSEQ multiplex PCR. V, J and clone size are those of that table, while D and trimming were read from the DNA. The sample shows about 210,000 clones, about four fifths of them seen only once. On this clone itself: The junction shows a germline mismatch at one end, possibly a read error.

The V gene's germline CDR1 is SGHAT and CDR2 FQNNGV. The CDR3 runs to 14 residues. The clonotype comes from a woman aged 35 to 49 with acute or convalescent COVID-19. The sample was peripheral blood. V is TRBV11-2 and J is TRBJ2-7, with D uncertain. DNA of the CDR3: TGTGCCAGCAGCTTAGACGGTCCAGCGTCCGCTTCCTCCTTC. As protein: CASSLDGPASASSF.